This TCR beta chain was profiled in a study of T cell responses to AZD1222 COVID-19 vaccine. The V gene end was trimmed by 3 bases and the J gene end by 8 bases; junction bases not matched to a gene: 2. Germline V gene lookup returns CDR1 ENHRY and CDR2 SYGVKD. The length of the CDR3 is 13 residues. This clone is a singleton in its sample. Its antigen is currently unknown. Some clones are missing from TCRdb's copy, which holds only in-frame ones; the method was immunoSEQ multiplex PCR. The sample shows approximately 98,000 clones, 89% of them seen only once. General observations from the study: Clonal diversity may have been underestimated in mostly white British donors.

The sequence was obtained from an adult in good health. The sample consisted of peripheral blood, taken on day 0 of MenACWY control vaccination. The chain is built from TRBV10-3 and TRBJ1-4, with 8 bases that match TRBD1. CDR3 protein: CAISEQGVEKLFF. CDR3 bases: TGTGCCATCAGTGAACAGGGGGTGGAAAAACTGTTTTTT.